These 20 T cell receptor beta chains were all obtained from the same sample, sequenced in a study of graft-versus-host responses after intestinal transplantation. TCRdb's table, derived via immunoSEQ multiplex PCR, lists solely in-frame clones and lacks some. The table has fewer than 30,000 clones, approximately 83% seen once. The sample was PBMCs, taken 450 to 490 days after intestinal transplant. These receptors were collected from a human patient who received an intestinal transplant, so some T cells may come from the graft donor.

This clone was picked up a small number of times. The chain employs TRBV19 and TRBJ1-5; no firm D call. The germline gives CDR1 LNHDA, CDR2 SQIVND (reference sequence). CDR3 length: 12 residues. V dropped 4 bases and J dropped 6 bases, with 7 bases sitting between them. CDR3 loop: CASSTRVQPQHF. The CDR3 region has the DNA TGTGCCAGTAGTACCCGGGTTCAGCCCCAGCATTTT. Variable domain in full (rest from reference TRBV19 and TRBJ1-5): DGGITQSPKYLFRKEGQNVTLSCEQNLNHDAMYWYRQDPGQGLRLIYYSQIVNDFQKGDIAEGYSVSREKKESFPLTVTSAQKNPTAFYLCASSTRVQPQHFGDGTRLSIL.

The gene calls are TRBV6-5 and TRBJ2-1, with 11 positions matching TRBD2. Germline values: CDR1 MNHEY, CDR2 SVGAGI. The CDR3 consists of 14 residues. The J segment lost 9 bases and the V segment lost 6 bases, leaving 7 bases of the junction unmatched. As DNA, the CDR3 is TGTGCCAGCAGAAAACTAGCGGGAGTTCTTGAGCAGTTCTTC. It encodes CASRKLAGVLEQFF.

This chain connects TRBV9 to TRBJ2-2; D uncertain. Germline V CDR1 and CDR2: SGDLS, YYNGEE. Trimming left V 3 bases short and J 1 base short, with 4 bases between. The CDR3 consists of 13 residues. In DNA form, the CDR3 reads TGTGCCAGCAGCGGCCAGAACACCGGGGAGCTGTTTTTT. Protein product: CASSGQNTGELFF. Complete variable domain (other parts from reference TRBV9 and TRBJ2-2): DSGVTQTPKHLITATGQRVTLRCSPRSGDLSVYWYQQSLDQGLQFLIQYYNGEERAKGNILERFSAQQFPDLHSELNLSSLELGDSALYFCASSGQNTGELFFGEGSRLTVL.

This clone was found once. The chain links TRBV5-6 to TRBJ1-1, with 8 nucleotides matching TRBD1. There are 14 residues in the CDR3. CDR1 and CDR2 from the germline V gene are SGHDT and YYEEEE. After removal of 4 bases from V and 4 bases from J, the junction contained 6 bases not matched to a gene. The CDR3 is CASSLDRVGTEAFF. In DNA, the CDR3 is TGTGCCAGCAGCCTGGACAGGGTGGGCACTGAAGCTTTCTTT.

This clone was found a few times. The chain couples TRBV6-4 to TRBJ2-2; TRBD2 is a possible D gene (5 bases). Trimming left V 3 bases short and J 1 base short, with 6 bases between. This CDR3 contains 14 residues. The V gene's germline CDR1 is MRHNA and CDR2 SNTAGT. For the CDR3, the DNA is TGTGCCAGCAGTGATCGGGAGAACACCGGGGAGCTGTTTTTT. It codes for CASSDRENTGELFF.

The table lists this clone with a count of one. A read error may account for a junction end that differs from germline. The rearrangement uses TRBV2 and TRBJ2-2; D may be TRBD1 (6 bases). There are 15 residues in the CDR3. Germline V CDR1 and CDR2: SNHLY, FYNNEI. The CDR3: CANSAQGWNTGELFF. Written as DNA, the CDR3 is TGTGCCAACAGTGCCCAGGGGTGGAACACCGGGGAGCTGTTTTTT.

This sequence joins TRBV7-4 and TRBJ1-5; 11 nucleotides agree with TRBD1. J gave up 5 bases and V 4 bases, and 10 bases lay outside the gene matches. This CDR3 spans 17 amino acids. CDR1 and CDR2 from the germline V gene are SGHVT and SQSDAQ. The CDR3 spells CASSSPIRDRGDQPQHF. The CDR3 DNA reads as TGTGCCAGCAGCTCCCCCATCCGGGACAGGGGGGATCAGCCCCAGCATTTT.

V gene TRBV29-1 combines with J gene TRBJ2-5; 9 nucleotides agree with TRBD1. The closer fit of TRBJ2-7 to the DNA end suggests the J call may be wrong. Germline V CDR1 and CDR2: SQVTM, ANQGSEA. The length of the CDR3 is 14 residues. The DNA for the CDR3 is TGCAGCGTTGCAACGGGACAGGGACCCTACGAGCAGTACTTC. Its protein is CSVATGQGPYEQYF.

The V call is TRBV28, the J call TRBJ1-2; unclear D gene. This CDR3 spans 15 amino acids. V was pared by 2 bases and J by 6 bases, with 16 bases between. Germline V gives CDR1 MDHEN, CDR2 SYDVKM. Here the CDR3 DNA reads TGTGCCAGCAGTTTAAACCCCCCCCGGGTAGATGGCTACACCTTC. Its translation: CASSLNPPRVDGYTF.

The V and J genes are TRBV6-5 and TRBJ1-5; tentatively, D is TRBD1 (6 bases). Germline V gene sequence: CDR1 MNHEY, CDR2 SVGAGI. The CDR3 consists of 15 residues. The V end was cut by 6 bases, the J end by 0 bases, with 12 bases between. CDR3 nucleotide sequence: TGTGCCAGCAGAACGGGACATTATAGCAATCAGCCCCAGCATTTT. Its protein product is CASRTGHYSNQPQHF.

V usage is TRBV7-9 and J usage is TRBJ2-7; D possibly corresponds to TRBD2 (5 bases). Trimming removed 4 bases from V and 4 bases from J, with 11 bases in between. Germline CDR1 is SEHNR and CDR2 is FQNEAQ (reference sequence). The CDR3 contains 13 residues. CDR3 in amino acids: CASSSTAEYEQYF. CDR3 in DNA: TGTGCCAGCAGCTCCACAGCGGAATACGAGCAGTACTTC.

This rearrangement joins TRBV27 to TRBJ2-5; D perhaps matches TRBD1 (6 bases). Germline V gene data show CDR1 as MNHEY and CDR2 as SMNVEV (reference sequence). This CDR3 comprises 13 residues. Trimming cost V 4 bases and J 5 bases, with 11 bases left between them. CDR3 sequence (DNA): TGTGCCAGCAGTTGGGGGCCCTTGGAGACCCAGTACTTC. Translating gives CASSWGPLETQYF.

This clone was detected a few times. The chain joins TRBV5-8 to TRBJ1-1; D is ambiguous. V lost 2 bases and J lost 10, with 12 bases in between. The V gene's germline CDR1 is SGHTS and CDR2 YDEGEE. The CDR3 sequence is 12 residues long. The CDR3 nucleotides are TGTGCCAGCAGCTTACCCGTCCGGGGAGCTTTCTTT. As protein: CASSLPVRGAFF.

The genes are TRBV7-8 and TRBJ2-3; 7 nucleotides line up with TRBD2. CDR1 and CDR2 from the germline V gene are SGHVS and FQNEAQ. The CDR3 runs to 14 residues. The ends lost 5 bases at V and 6 bases at J; junction bases unmatched: 8. The DNA for the CDR3 is TGTGCCAGCAGCCCCTGGGCGGGAGAGGATACGCAGTATTTT. This translates into CASSPWAGEDTQYF. Combining the CDR3 with reference TRBV7-8 and TRBJ2-3 gives the whole variable domain GAGVSQSPRYKVAKRGQDVALRCDPISGHVSLFWYQQALGQGPEFLTYFQNEAQLDKSGLPSDRFFAERPEGSVSTLKIQRTQQEDSAVYLCASSPWAGEDTQYFGPGTRLTVL.

The V and J genes are TRBV9 and TRBJ2-2; weak D call: TRBD2 (5 bases). Germline-derived CDR1 and CDR2 are SGDLS and YYNGEE. The V gene lost 3 bases and the J gene lost 5 bases, with 5 bases spanning the gap. The CDR3 has 12 residues. The CDR3 DNA reads as TGTGCCAGCAGCGGGAGGACCGGGGAGCTGTTTTTT. Its protein product is CASSGRTGELFF.

This chain joins TRBV11-2 and TRBJ1-4; no reliable D call. The CDR3 totals 15 residues. Germline CDR1 SGHAT, CDR2 FQNNGV. V lost 1 base and J lost 6, with 12 bases in between. CDR3 loop: CASSLGDTIDEKLFF. CDR3 nucleotide sequence: TGTGCCAGCAGCTTAGGGGATACGATCGATGAAAAACTGTTTTTT.

The chain carries TRBV6-5 and TRBJ2-7, with 9 bases lining up with TRBD1. Per germline, CDR1 MNHEY and CDR2 SVGAGI. After removal of 11 bases from V and 5 bases from J, the junction contained 10 bases not matched to a gene. There are 13 residues in the CDR3. The CDR3 spells CAGTGTGLHEQYF. In DNA, the CDR3 is TGTGCCGGGACCGGGACAGGGCTACACGAGCAGTACTTC.

The table lists this clone with a few counts. The V call is TRBV5-1, the J call TRBJ2-3, with TRBD1 matching 11 bases. The CDR3 has 14 residues. Trimming removed 4 bases from V and 4 bases from J; junction bases left unmatched: 2. The V gene's germline CDR1 is SGHRS and CDR2 YFSETQ. The CDR3 protein is CASSRTGGSDTQYF. The DNA for the CDR3 is TGCGCCAGCAGCCGGACAGGGGGCTCAGATACGCAGTATTTT. Full variable domain (rest looked up from reference TRBV5-1 and TRBJ2-3): KAGVTQTPRYLIKTRGQQVTLSCSPISGHRSVSWYQQTPGQGLQFLFEYFSETQRNKGNFPGRFSGRQFSNSRSEMNVSTLELGDSALYLCASSRTGGSDTQYFGPGTRLTVL.

Comment on this clone: Different DNA sequences within this sample yield the same CDR3. The V and J genes are TRBV6-5 and TRBJ1-4; 7 positions match TRBD1. The germline gives CDR1 MNHEY, CDR2 SVGAGI. With 6 bases clipped from V and 7 bases from J, the junction kept 8 bases outside the gene matches. CDR3 size: 14 residues. CDR3 sequence: CASRSGGKGEKLFF. As DNA, the CDR3 is TGTGCCAGCAGGTCAGGGGGTAAGGGTGAAAAACTGTTTTTT.

This clone was seen just once. The chain links TRBV29-1 to TRBJ2-3; a weak D match, TRBD2 (5 bases). Trimming stripped 6 bases from V and 0 bases from J, with 22 bases between. The CDR3 runs 17 residues. The germline CDR1 and CDR2 sequences are SQVTM and ANQGSEA. CDR3 loop: CSVGHSGKLISTDTQYF. CDR3 sequence (DNA): TGCAGCGTCGGTCACTCCGGGAAATTAATAAGCACAGATACGCAGTATTTT.